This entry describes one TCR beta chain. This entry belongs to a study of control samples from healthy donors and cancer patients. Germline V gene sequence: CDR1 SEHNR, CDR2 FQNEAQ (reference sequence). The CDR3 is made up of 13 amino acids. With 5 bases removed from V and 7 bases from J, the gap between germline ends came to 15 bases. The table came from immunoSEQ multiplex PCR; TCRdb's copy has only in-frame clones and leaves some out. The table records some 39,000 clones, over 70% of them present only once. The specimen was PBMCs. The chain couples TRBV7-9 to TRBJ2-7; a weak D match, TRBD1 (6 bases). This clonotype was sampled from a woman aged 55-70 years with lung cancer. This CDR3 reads CASSQRDIEEQYF. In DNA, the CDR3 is TGTGCCAGCAGCCAACGGGACATTGAAGAGCAGTACTTC.